This entry concerns a single T cell receptor beta chain. Antigen specificity is unknown. This sample stems from a study of T cells in Graves' hyperthyroidism and ophthalmopathy. Looking at the study overall: Staff took peripheral blood when the initial diagnosis was made, before any treatment began.

Germline V gives CDR1 SGDLS, CDR2 YYNGEE. The CDR3 runs to 15 residues. Trimming shortened V by 0 bases and J by 4 bases, and 11 bases separated the two germline ends. Study-wide points: By a 13 V-J model, ophthalmopathy was set apart from stable hyperthyroidism.

The hyperthyroidism patients had all been newly diagnosed, and their disease duration was under 2 months. Their ages ranged from 18 to 65 years. Any patient presenting with uncontrolled infection, other autoimmune disease, pregnancy or lactation was left out. Amplification of TCR beta CDR3 regions was performed using RNA transcripts as template. Carried out on the TCR CDR3, a first-round RT-PCR used the HTBI primer set. TCRdb re-called the multiplex PCR reads with MiXCR, one entry per CDR3 protein. The repertoire has some 620,000 distinct CDR3 sequences, about a sixth of them found once; the top ten carry about 3.8%.

The sample comprised blood. This clonotype originated in a woman aged 25-40 years with Graves' hyperthyroidism. The genes are TRBV9 and TRBJ2-1; D may be TRBD1 or TRBD2 (5 bases each). The CDR3 reads CASSVASWGYNEQFF. CDR3 nucleotides: TGTGCCAGCAGCGTAGCAAGTTGGGGGTACAATGAGCAGTTCTTC.